Listed here is a single T cell receptor (beta chain). A read error may produce the germline difference seen at one junction end. The sample is drawn from a study of blood T cell repertoires in COVID-19. Study information: T cells, B-cell-depleted T cells, or PBMCs supplied cDNA or gDNA.

Individuals drawn from some 25 US areas were roughly 18 to 95 years old. In Cohort 3, a recovered donor had either two negative PCRs, clearance, or symptom resolution. As processed by the authors: By means of reference gene primer amplification, nucleated cell counts were estimated. Sequenced by immunoSEQ multiplex PCR; TCRdb stores in-frame clones only, minus some. V and J calls plus clone size are reproduced from that table; the DNA served to infer D and trimming. This table has approximately 140,000 clones, 86% appearing once. This sequence was found in a woman aged 50 to 60 who had recovered from COVID-19. The specimen sequenced was PBMCs or T cells enriched from blood (not recorded which).

CDR3 bases: TGTGCCAGCAGTTTGGGACAGAACTATGGCTACACCTTC. Protein: CASSLGQNYGYTF. V is TRBV5-6 and J is TRBJ1-2, with TRBD1 matching over 7 bases. The CDR3 extends over 13 amino acids. Germline V gives CDR1 SGHDT, CDR2 YYEEEE.